Detailed here is one T cell receptor (beta chain). The V gene's germline CDR1 is SEHNR and CDR2 FQNEAQ (reference sequence). This CDR3 has 13 amino acids. With 5 bases removed from V and 12 bases from J, the gap between germline ends came to 17 bases. There were TCR beta CDR3 regions amplified from RNA transcripts. An initial round of RT-PCR targeting the TCR CDR3 relied on the HTBI primer set. TCRdb independently ran MiXCR on the multiplex PCR reads; one entry per CDR3 protein. The repertoire consists of a few hundred thousand distinct CDR3 sequences, with 13% to 15% occurring once and the leading ten covering about 19%. The sample is drawn from a study of T cells in Graves' hyperthyroidism and ophthalmopathy.

Material: blood. This receptor was taken from a young woman with Graves' ophthalmopathy. J is TRBJ2-1 and V is TRBV7-9, with a possible D match to TRBD1 (6 bases). The CDR3 is CASSVQGYGGQFF. The DNA for the CDR3 is TGTGCCAGCAGCGTACAGGGATATGGAGGGCAGTTCTTC.